This T cell receptor beta chain comes out of a study of T cell clonotyping in hematopoietic cell transplantation. The data were produced by immunoSEQ multiplex PCR, yet TCRdb's version contains in-frame clones alone and is incomplete. The sample shows over 15,000 clones, 85% to 95% of them seen only once. Germline V gives CDR1 SGHTA, CDR2 FQGNSA. CDR3 length: 14 amino acids. Trimming cost V 2 bases and J 2 bases, with 9 bases left between them. Sequencing used peripheral blood mononuclear cells. The receptor's source is a man aged 35-49 years in good health. Some clones in this sample may be carry-over from other donors' samples. This rearrangement joins TRBV7-2 to TRBJ2-5; D uncertain. The CDR3 DNA reads as TGTGCCAGCAGCTTATTGGAGATTCAAGAGACCCAGTACTTC. As protein: CASSLLEIQETQYF.